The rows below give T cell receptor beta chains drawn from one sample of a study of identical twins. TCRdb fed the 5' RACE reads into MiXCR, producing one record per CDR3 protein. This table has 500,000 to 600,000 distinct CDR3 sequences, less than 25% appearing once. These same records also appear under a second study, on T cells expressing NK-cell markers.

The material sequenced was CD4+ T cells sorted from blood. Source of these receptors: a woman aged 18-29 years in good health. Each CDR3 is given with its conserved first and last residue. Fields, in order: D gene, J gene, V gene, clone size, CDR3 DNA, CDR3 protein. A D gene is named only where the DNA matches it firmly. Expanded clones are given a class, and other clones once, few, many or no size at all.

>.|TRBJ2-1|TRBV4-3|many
TGCGCCAGCAGCCAGGGGAACTACAATGAGCAGTTCTTC
CASSQGNYNEQFF
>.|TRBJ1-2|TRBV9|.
TGTGCCAGCAGCGTAGATACTAACTATGGCTACACCTTC
CASSVDTNYGYTF
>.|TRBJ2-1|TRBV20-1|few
TGCAGTGCTAGAGCCCAGACTAGAGAGTACAATGAGCAGTTCTTC
CSARAQTREYNEQFF
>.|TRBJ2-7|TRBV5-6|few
TGTGCCAGCAGCCAGTGGGGCACCGGGTACGAGCAGTACTTC
CASSQWGTGYEQYF
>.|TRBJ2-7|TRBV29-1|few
TGCAGCGTTGTAGACATAGGAGTCGGCGAGCAGTACTTC
CSVVDIGVGEQYF
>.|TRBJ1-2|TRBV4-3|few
TGCGCCAGCAGCCAAGGAGCCAGCAAGTATGGCTACACCTTC
CASSQGASKYGYTF
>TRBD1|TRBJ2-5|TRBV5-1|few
TGCGCCAGCAGCTTGGGGACAGGAAGTGGGGAGACCCAGTACTTC
CASSLGTGSGETQYF
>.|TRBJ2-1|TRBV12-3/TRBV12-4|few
TGTGCCAGCAGTATCACCCGGGCCTACGGGACGAATGAGCAGTTCTTC
CASSITRAYGTNEQFF
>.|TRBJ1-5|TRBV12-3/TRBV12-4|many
TGTGCCAGCAGCCCCTCAGATCGAGGGAATCAGCCCCAGCATTTT
CASSPSDRGNQPQHF
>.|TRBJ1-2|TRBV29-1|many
TGCAGCGTTGAAGACAGGAACTATGGCTACACCTTC
CSVEDRNYGYTF